These T cell receptor beta chains were read from a single sample in a study of shared clonotypes between healthy human individuals. Sequenced by immunoSEQ multiplex PCR; TCRdb stores in-frame clones only, minus some. The sample consists of about 610,000 clones, approximately 96% of them appearing once. What was sequenced was naive CD8+ T cells sorted from blood. Receptors were obtained from a woman in her twenties or thirties in good health. CDR3s include the opening cysteine and the closing phenylalanine or tryptophan. The D gene is left open where the match is weak. The size entry is marked missing in some rows and otherwise reads once, few, many or a size class.

abundance: .
j_gene: TRBJ2-3
v_gene: TRBV28
d_gene: TRBD2
CDR3aa: CASSGNIRASGRTTDTQYF
CDR3nt: TGTGCCAGCAGCGGGAATATTCGGGCTAGCGGGAGGACCACAGATACGCAGTATTTT

abundance: .
j_gene: TRBJ2-7
v_gene: TRBV27
d_gene: TRBD2
CDR3aa: CASSFSGSSYEQYF
CDR3nt: TGTGCCAGCAGTTTTAGCGGGAGTTCTTACGAGCAGTACTTC

abundance: .
j_gene: TRBJ1-2
v_gene: TRBV29-1
d_gene: .
CDR3aa: CSAQTENYGYTF
CDR3nt: TGCAGCGCCCAGACAGAGAACTATGGCTACACCTTC

abundance: .
j_gene: TRBJ2-7
v_gene: TRBV7-9
d_gene: .
CDR3aa: CASSFTGNYEQYF
CDR3nt: TGTGCCAGCAGCTTTACAGGCAACTACGAGCAGTACTTC

abundance: .
j_gene: TRBJ2-7
v_gene: TRBV27
d_gene: TRBD1
CDR3aa: CASSFRGQGYEQYF
CDR3nt: TGTGCCAGCAGTTTTAGGGGACAGGGCTACGAGCAGTACTTC

abundance: .
j_gene: TRBJ1-5
v_gene: TRBV5-4
d_gene: .
CDR3aa: CASSLGGLNQPQHF
CDR3nt: TGTGCCAGCAGCTTGGGGGGGTTAAATCAGCCCCAGCATTTT

abundance: .
j_gene: TRBJ2-7
v_gene: TRBV13
d_gene: TRBD2
CDR3aa: CASSPRGLAGGPGSYEQYF
CDR3nt: TGTGCCAGCAGCCCCCGGGGACTAGCGGGAGGTCCTGGCTCCTACGAGCAGTACTTC

abundance: .
j_gene: TRBJ2-7
v_gene: TRBV10-3
d_gene: .
CDR3aa: CAISPSPGPGEQYF
CDR3nt: TGTGCCATCAGTCCCTCACCGGGCCCCGGGGAGCAGTACTTC

abundance: .
j_gene: TRBJ2-3
v_gene: TRBV16
d_gene: .
CDR3aa: CASSQSAGLTDTQYF
CDR3nt: TGTGCCAGCAGCCAATCGGCAGGGTTGACAGATACGCAGTATTTT

abundance: .
j_gene: TRBJ1-4
v_gene: TRBV25-1
d_gene: .
CDR3aa: CASSKTEKLFF
CDR3nt: TGTGCCAGCAGTAAAACGGAAAAACTGTTTTTT

abundance: .
j_gene: TRBJ2-4
v_gene: TRBV2
d_gene: .
CDR3aa: CATLYLHRENIQYF
CDR3nt: TGTGCCACACTATACCTCCACAGGGAGAACATTCAGTACTTC

abundance: .
j_gene: TRBJ1-3
v_gene: TRBV5-4
d_gene: .
CDR3aa: CASSSGNTIYF
CDR3nt: TGTGCCAGCAGCTCTGGAAACACCATATATTTT

abundance: .
j_gene: TRBJ2-2
v_gene: TRBV9
d_gene: .
CDR3aa: CASSVGDRELFF
CDR3nt: TGTGCCAGCAGCGTAGGCGATAGGGAGCTGTTTTTT

abundance: .
j_gene: TRBJ1-5
v_gene: TRBV5-5
d_gene: TRBD1
CDR3aa: CASSIMTGDQPQHF
CDR3nt: TGTGCCAGCAGCATCATGACAGGGGATCAGCCCCAGCATTTT

abundance: .
j_gene: TRBJ2-3
v_gene: TRBV2
d_gene: TRBD2
CDR3aa: CASRTSAGVLTDTQYF
CDR3nt: TGTGCCAGCAGAACCTCAGCGGGAGTTTTAACAGATACGCAGTATTTT

abundance: once
j_gene: TRBJ2-1
v_gene: TRBV5-6
d_gene: .
CDR3aa: CASSFNTPGLLNEQFF
CDR3nt: TGTGCCAGCAGCTTCAATACCCCGGGACTCCTCAATGAGCAGTTCTTC

abundance: once
j_gene: TRBJ1-5
v_gene: TRBV28
d_gene: .
CDR3aa: CASSYGYSNQPQHF
CDR3nt: TGTGCCAGCAGTTACGGTTATAGCAATCAGCCCCAGCATTTT

abundance: once
j_gene: TRBJ1-2
v_gene: TRBV6-5
d_gene: .
CDR3aa: CASSFLGLKGYTF
CDR3nt: TGTGCCAGCAGTTTCCTGGGGTTGAAGGGCTACACCTTC

abundance: .
j_gene: TRBJ2-2
v_gene: TRBV4-1
d_gene: .
CDR3aa: CASSPGLNTGELFF
CDR3nt: TGCGCCAGCAGCCCCGGGCTTAATACCGGGGAGCTGTTTTTT

abundance: .
j_gene: TRBJ1-1
v_gene: TRBV4-1
d_gene: .
CDR3aa: CASSQDLRQGTEAFF
CDR3nt: TGCGCCAGCAGCCAAGATCTGCGTCAGGGCACTGAAGCTTTCTTT

abundance: few
j_gene: TRBJ1-1
v_gene: TRBV19
d_gene: .
CDR3aa: CATRSTVNTEAFF
CDR3nt: TGTGCCACCCGATCGACAGTGAACACTGAAGCTTTCTTT

abundance: .
j_gene: TRBJ2-7
v_gene: TRBV27
d_gene: TRBD2
CDR3aa: CASSLQLAGSEQYF
CDR3nt: TGTGCCAGCAGTTTACAGCTAGCGGGGAGCGAGCAGTACTTC

abundance: .
j_gene: TRBJ1-1
v_gene: TRBV7-9
d_gene: .
CDR3aa: CASSPTVNTEAFF
CDR3nt: TGTGCCAGCAGCCCGACAGTGAACACTGAAGCTTTCTTT

abundance: once
j_gene: TRBJ1-1
v_gene: TRBV4-1
d_gene: .
CDR3aa: CASSQKQNTEAFF
CDR3nt: TGCGCCAGCAGCCAGAAACAGAACACTGAAGCTTTCTTT

abundance: .
j_gene: TRBJ2-5
v_gene: TRBV2
d_gene: TRBD1
CDR3aa: CASSTTGVVETQYF
CDR3nt: TGTGCCAGCAGTACAACAGGGGTTGTGGAGACCCAGTACTTC

abundance: .
j_gene: TRBJ1-2
v_gene: TRBV25-1
d_gene: .
CDR3aa: CASSDSGLDGYTF
CDR3nt: TGTGCCAGCAGTGACAGTGGGCTGGATGGCTACACCTTC

abundance: .
j_gene: TRBJ2-1
v_gene: TRBV9
d_gene: TRBD2
CDR3aa: CASSVGSGGTPNEQFF
CDR3nt: TGTGCCAGCAGCGTAGGTTCGGGAGGGACCCCCAATGAGCAGTTCTTC

abundance: .
j_gene: TRBJ1-5
v_gene: TRBV14
d_gene: .
CDR3aa: CASSQDRVQPQHF
CDR3nt: TGTGCCAGCAGCCAAGACAGGGTTCAGCCCCAGCATTTT

abundance: once
j_gene: TRBJ1-4
v_gene: TRBV9
d_gene: TRBD1
CDR3aa: CASSARTGRRDEKLFF
CDR3nt: TGTGCCAGCAGCGCCAGGACAGGGCGCCGGGATGAAAAACTGTTTTTT

abundance: .
j_gene: TRBJ1-1
v_gene: TRBV4-1
d_gene: .
CDR3aa: CASSQIGRTTNTEAFF
CDR3nt: TGCGCCAGCAGCCAGATAGGACGGACCACGAACACTGAAGCTTTCTTT

abundance: .
j_gene: TRBJ2-3
v_gene: TRBV9
d_gene: TRBD1
CDR3aa: CASSSRTGHPGPNTQYF
CDR3nt: TGTGCCAGCAGCTCCCGGACAGGCCACCCCGGACCTAATACGCAGTATTTT

abundance: .
j_gene: TRBJ2-7
v_gene: TRBV5-6
d_gene: .
CDR3aa: CASSFVMGTYEQYF
CDR3nt: TGTGCCAGCAGCTTTGTTATGGGAACGTACGAGCAGTACTTC

abundance: once
j_gene: TRBJ2-7
v_gene: TRBV7-9
d_gene: .
CDR3aa: CATAVSRGAYEQYF
CDR3nt: TGTGCCACCGCTGTATCGAGGGGGGCCTACGAGCAGTACTTC

abundance: .
j_gene: TRBJ2-7
v_gene: TRBV6-5
d_gene: .
CDR3aa: CASSYSGPLGEQYF
CDR3nt: TGTGCCAGCAGTTACTCGGGACCACTGGGCGAGCAGTACTTC

abundance: .
j_gene: TRBJ1-2
v_gene: TRBV4-2
d_gene: .
CDR3aa: CASSPAQGAGMHGYTF
CDR3nt: TGTGCCAGCAGCCCAGCCCAGGGAGCGGGCATGCATGGCTACACCTTC